Each of the 19 T cell receptor beta chains below was sequenced from the same sample in a study of blood T cell repertoires in COVID-19. The assay was immunoSEQ multiplex PCR, and TCRdb's table has in-frame clones only and misses some. The table includes about 480,000 clones, roughly 90% detected once. The sequenced material came from peripheral blood. The receptors stem from a woman in her thirties with acute or convalescent COVID-19.

The rearrangement uses TRBV19 and TRBJ1-6, with D unclear. The length of the CDR3 is 15 residues. Germline V gives CDR1 LNHDA, CDR2 SQIVND (reference sequence). Trimming cost V 3 bases and J 9 bases, with 15 bases left between them. The CDR3 is CASSIQKLSSSPLHF. Written as DNA, the CDR3 is TGTGCCAGTAGTATTCAAAAGCTCTCCTCTTCACCCCTCCACTTT.

As regards this clone: At the DNA level, this CDR3 is encoded by other sequences in the same sample as well. The chain is built from TRBV5-1 and TRBJ1-5, with 8 bases aligning to TRBD1. The CDR3 covers 15 residues. V shed 4 bases, J shed 0 bases, and the junction held 3 bases outside the gene matches. Germline values: CDR1 SGHRS, CDR2 YFSETQ. Here the CDR3 DNA reads TGCGCCAGCAGCCCGGGGACAGGTAGCAATCAGCCCCAGCATTTT. It yields the protein CASSPGTGSNQPQHF.

Notes on this clone: Other DNA sequences in this sample translate to the same CDR3. The chain joins TRBV5-1 to TRBJ2-7; 7 nucleotides match TRBD1. The CDR3 contains 13 residues. V was pared by 3 bases and J by 6 bases, with 6 bases of the junction left unmatched. Germline CDR1 SGHRS, CDR2 YFSETQ. This CDR3 is CASSSTGSGEQYF. Here the CDR3 DNA reads TGCGCCAGCAGCTCGACAGGGTCTGGCGAGCAGTACTTC. Supplemented by reference TRBV5-1 and TRBJ2-7, the full variable domain reads KAGVTQTPRYLIKTRGQQVTLSCSPISGHRSVSWYQQTPGQGLQFLFEYFSETQRNKGNFPGRFSGRQFSNSRSEMNVSTLELGDSALYLCASSSTGSGEQYFGPGTRLTVT.

Regarding this clone: The same CDR3 also results from other DNA sequences found in this sample. The gene calls are TRBV5-1 and TRBJ2-3; D is undetermined. The CDR3 runs to 12 residues. Germline V gene sequence: CDR1 SGHRS, CDR2 YFSETQ. Trimming pared 3 bases from V and 0 bases from J, leaving 2 bases between. This chain's CDR3 is CASSSSTDTQYF. CDR3 coding DNA: TGCGCCAGCAGCTCGAGCACAGATACGCAGTATTTT.

This clone turned up a few times. The chain employs TRBV5-1 and TRBJ2-2; no reliable D call. V gave up 5 bases and J gave up 0 bases, with 8 bases separating them. The length of the CDR3 is 14 residues. Germline CDR1 is SGHRS and CDR2 is YFSETQ. This chain's CDR3 is CASSVTANTGELFF. The CDR3 DNA is TGCGCCAGCAGTGTAACAGCGAACACCGGGGAGCTGTTTTTT. Variable domain in full (rest from reference TRBV5-1 and TRBJ2-2): KAGVTQTPRYLIKTRGQQVTLSCSPISGHRSVSWYQQTPGQGLQFLFEYFSETQRNKGNFPGRFSGRQFSNSRSEMNVSTLELGDSALYLCASSVTANTGELFFGEGSRLTVL.

In nucleotides, the CDR3 is TGTGCCATCTCTAGCGGGGGGGCTGAACGCACAGATACGCAGTATTTT. This gives the protein CAISSGGAERTDTQYF. The chain uses TRBV10-3 and TRBJ2-3; 12 bases align to TRBD2. After removal of 8 bases from V and 1 base from J, the junction contained 7 bases not matched to a gene. In germline, CDR1 is ENHRY, CDR2 SYGVKD. The CDR3 runs to 16 residues.

The rearrangement links TRBV30 to TRBJ2-1, with 10 bases that match TRBD2. Germline CDR1 reads GTSNPN; CDR2 reads SVGIG (reference sequence). The ends lost 5 bases at V and 11 bases at J; junction bases unmatched: 6. CDR3 size: 12 residues. CDR3: CAWEIAGGKQFF. The CDR3 nucleotides read TGTGCCTGGGAAATAGCGGGGGGCAAGCAGTTCTTC.

The genes are TRBV11-3 and TRBJ2-3, with D perhaps TRBD2 (6 bases). This CDR3 contains 15 residues. Germline CDR1 reads SGHNT; CDR2 reads YENEEA. With 5 bases removed from V and 0 bases from J, the gap between germline ends came to 12 bases. The CDR3 reads CASSLNGGSTDTQYF. DNA for the CDR3: TGTGCCAGCAGCCTAAACGGGGGAAGCACAGATACGCAGTATTTT.

J is TRBJ2-1 and V is TRBV7-2; possibly TRBD2 for D (6 bases). Per the germline V gene, CDR1 is SGHTA and CDR2 is FQGNSA. The V gene lost 1 base and the J gene lost 7 bases, with 8 bases spanning the gap. CDR3 length equals 13 residues. The CDR3 is CASSLGGVNEQFF. For the CDR3, the DNA is TGTGCCAGCAGCTTAGGCGGGGTAAATGAGCAGTTCTTC. The full variable domain, rest sourced from reference TRBV7-2 and TRBJ2-1, is GAGVSQSPSNKVTEKGKDVELRCDPISGHTALYWYRQSLGQGLEFLIYFQGNSAPDKSGLPSDRFSAERTGGSVSTLTIQRTQQEDSAVYLCASSLGGVNEQFFGPGTRLTVL.

CDR3: CASSYADRDEQFF. The DNA of the CDR3 is TGTGCCAGCAGTTACGCCGACAGGGATGAGCAGTTCTTC. The chain couples TRBV6-5 to TRBJ2-1, with TRBD1 matching over 7 bases. This CDR3 is 13 amino acids long. Germline-derived CDR1 and CDR2 are MNHEY and SVGAGI. V was clipped by 2 bases and J by 8 bases; unmatched bases: 3.

Here the CDR3 reads CASSLTGTGGLPLHF. The CDR3 region has the DNA TGTGCCAGCAGTCTGACCGGGACAGGGGGTTTGCCCCTCCACTTT. V usage is TRBV27 and J usage is TRBJ1-6, with 11 nucleotides matching TRBD1. Trimming cost V 5 bases and J 13 bases; bases outside gene matches: 10. Germline CDR1 and CDR2: MNHEY and SMNVEV (reference sequence). The CDR3 runs 15 residues.

The rearrangement joins TRBV6-1 to TRBJ2-7, with D tentatively TRBD2 (5 bases). Deletions cut 1 base from V and 12 bases from J, with 13 bases between. This CDR3 has 12 amino acids. Per germline, CDR1 MNHNS and CDR2 SASEGT. CDR3 bases: TGTGCCAGCAGTGAAGGGATCGGACTGTGGTACTTC. The encoded protein is CASSEGIGLWYF.

V usage is TRBV27 and J usage is TRBJ1-6; 7 bases map to TRBD1. CDR1 is MNHEY and CDR2 is SMNVEV in the germline V gene (reference sequence). Losses at the gene ends were 4 bases for V and 7 bases for J; bases not matched to a gene: 10. The CDR3 contains 16 residues. CDR3 sequence (DNA): TGTGCCAGCAGTTCAAACCCGGGACAGTCGAATTCACCCCTCCACTTT. This gives the protein CASSSNPGQSNSPLHF.

The rearrangement joins TRBV7-3 to TRBJ2-2, with D tentatively TRBD1 (6 bases). Germline assignment: CDR1 SGHTA and CDR2 FQGTGA. V was cut by 3 bases and J by 1 base, with 9 bases left in between. This CDR3 contains 15 residues. The CDR3: CASSFRGRNTGELFF. The DNA for the CDR3 is TGTGCCAGCAGCTTCAGGGGTAGGAACACCGGGGAGCTGTTTTTT. The complete variable domain, with remaining parts taken from reference TRBV7-3 and TRBJ2-2, reads GAGVSQTPSNKVTEKGKYVELRCDPISGHTALYWYRQSLGQGPEFLIYFQGTGAADDSGLPNDRFFAVRPEGSVSTLKIQRTERGDSAVYLCASSFRGRNTGELFFGEGSRLTVL.

This clone was seen just once. V and J are TRBV7-9 and TRBJ1-4, with D possibly TRBD1 on 5 matching bases. CDR3 length: 14 residues. Germline V CDR1 and CDR2: SEHNR, FQNEAQ (reference sequence). V dropped 5 bases and J dropped 8 bases, with 15 bases sitting between them. This CDR3 is CASSPSRGSEKLFF. The CDR3 DNA reads TGTGCCAGCAGCCCTAGTCGGGGGTCCGAAAAACTGTTTTTT.

The chain joins TRBV4-1 to TRBJ1-2, with D maybe TRBD1 (5 bases). V dropped 0 bases and J dropped 8 bases, with 10 bases sitting between them. The germline V gene encodes CDR1 MGHRA and CDR2 YSYEKL. CDR3 length: 13 residues. The CDR3 loop is CASSQEGLGGYTF. The CDR3, as DNA: TGCGCCAGCAGCCAAGAGGGGCTGGGCGGCTACACCTTC.

Here the CDR3 reads CATTRTGLGNTEAFF. The CDR3 bases are TGTGCCACCACCCGGACAGGTCTTGGGAACACTGAAGCTTTCTTT. The genes are TRBV15 and TRBJ1-1, with TRBD1 matching over 7 bases. This CDR3 is 15 amino acids long. Germline V gives CDR1 LNHNV, CDR2 YYDKDF (reference sequence). Trimming took 7 bases from V and 1 from J; bases not matched to a gene: 9.

V and J are TRBV30 and TRBJ1-1, with D tentatively TRBD1 (6 bases). V was pared by 5 bases and J by 4 bases, with 14 bases between. CDR1 and CDR2 (germline): GTSNPN, SVGIG (reference sequence). The CDR3 consists of 13 residues. The CDR3 DNA reads TGTGCCTGGTCGATACAGGGATTCACTGAAGCTTTCTTT. This translates into CAWSIQGFTEAFF.

As concerns this clone: The junction does not match germline at one end; this may be a read error. Other DNA sequences of this sample code for an identical CDR3. V and J are TRBV19 and TRBJ2-2, with D possibly TRBD2 on 5 matching bases. The CDR3 totals 11 residues. Germline CDR1 LNHDA, CDR2 SQIVND (reference sequence). The CDR3, as DNA: TGTGCCAGTAGCATAGCGGGGGAGCTGTTTTTT. This translates into CASSIAGELFF.